The TCR beta chain described here comes from a study of T cell changes during pregnancy in multiple sclerosis. Sequenced by immunoSEQ multiplex PCR; TCRdb stores in-frame clones only, minus some. The repertoire holds 1,000 to 1,200 clones, with around three quarters as singletons. Germline V lookup: CDR1 SGHTS, CDR2 YDEGEE. V was shortened by 0 bases and J by 0 bases, with 1 base between the two germline ends. This CDR3 has 13 amino acids. Sequencing was done on a sample of CD4+ T cells from PBMCs (not recorded whether the cells were cultured). The chain joins TRBV5-8 to TRBJ1-5; D gene ambiguous. The source is a female patient with multiple sclerosis, enrolled in a pregnancy study. Some clones in this sample may be carry-over from other donors' samples. CDR3 sequence: CASSLDSNQPQHF. DNA of the CDR3: TGTGCCAGCAGCTTGGATAGCAATCAGCCCCAGCATTTT.